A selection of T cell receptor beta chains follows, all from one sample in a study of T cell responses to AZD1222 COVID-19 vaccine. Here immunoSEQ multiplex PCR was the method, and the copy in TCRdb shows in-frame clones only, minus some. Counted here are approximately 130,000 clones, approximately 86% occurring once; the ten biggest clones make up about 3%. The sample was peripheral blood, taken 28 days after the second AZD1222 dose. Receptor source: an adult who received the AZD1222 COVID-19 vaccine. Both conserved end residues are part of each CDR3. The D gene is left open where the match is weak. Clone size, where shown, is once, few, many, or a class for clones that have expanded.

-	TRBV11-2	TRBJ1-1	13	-	TGTGCCAGCAGCTTGGTTCAGGGGACTGAAGCTTTCTTT	CASSLVQGTEAFF
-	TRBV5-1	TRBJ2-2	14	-	TGCGCCAGCAGCGCCCTATGGGGTCACGGGGAGCTGTTTTTT	CASSALWGHGELFF
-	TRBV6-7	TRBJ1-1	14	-	TGTGCCAGCAGTTACTCGAGTGAGTGGGGGATGCTCTCGTTT	CASSYSSEWGMLSF
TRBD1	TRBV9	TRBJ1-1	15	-	TGTGCCAGCAGCGACGCGGGACAGGGGAACACTGAAGCTTTCTTT	CASSDAGQGNTEAFF
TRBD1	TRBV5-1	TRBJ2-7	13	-	TGCGCCAGCTCGTCCGGGACAGCCTACGAGCAGTACTTC	CASSSGTAYEQYF
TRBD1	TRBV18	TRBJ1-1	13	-	TGTGCCAGCTCACCACCGTGGGACAGTGAAGCTTTCTTT	CASSPPWDSEAFF
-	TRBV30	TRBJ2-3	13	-	TGTGCCTGGAGTGGGCTCGGGGCAGATACGCAGTATTTT	CAWSGLGADTQYF
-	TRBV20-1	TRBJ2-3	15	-	TGCAGTGCTAGTGATTCTAGGCGGGGCACAGATACGCAGTATTTT	CSASDSRRGTDTQYF
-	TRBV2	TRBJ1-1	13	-	TGTGCCAGCATTACAAGGATGAACACTGAAGCTTTCTTT	CASITRMNTEAFF
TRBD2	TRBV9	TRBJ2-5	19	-	TGTGCCAGCAAAAGACCTGGACTAGCGGGGGGCCTGTACCAAGAGACCCAGTACTTC	CASKRPGLAGGLYQETQYF
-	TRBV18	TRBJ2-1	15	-	TGTGCCAGCTCACCACAAATCGGGTCCTACAATGAGCAGTTCTTC	CASSPQIGSYNEQFF
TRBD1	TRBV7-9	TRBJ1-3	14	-	TGTGCCAGCAGCTTGTGGACAGGAGTAAACACCATATATTTT	CASSLWTGVNTIYF
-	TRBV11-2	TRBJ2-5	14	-	TGTGCCAGCAGCTTAGTAGGACAGCAAGAGACCCAGTACTTC	CASSLVGQQETQYF
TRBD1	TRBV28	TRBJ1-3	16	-	TGTGCCAGCAGTCCCGCGGGACAGGCCTCTGGAAACACCATATATTTT	CASSPAGQASGNTIYF
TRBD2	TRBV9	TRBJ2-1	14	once	TGTGCCAGCAGCGCTAGCGGGGGGGCATCTGAGCAGTTCTTC	CASSASGGASEQFF
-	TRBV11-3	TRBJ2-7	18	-	TGTGCCAGGACCCTTCGAGGTGGGGCCCTCGTTTGGAAATACGAGCAGTACTTC	CARTLRGGALVWKYEQYF
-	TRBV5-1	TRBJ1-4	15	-	TGCGCCAGCAGCTTCAGGGGTGGAACTAATGAAAAACTGTTTTTT	CASSFRGGTNEKLFF
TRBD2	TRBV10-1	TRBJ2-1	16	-	TGCGCCAGCAGTGAGGCTAGCGGGGGCCCTTACAATGAGCAGTTCTTC	CASSEASGGPYNEQFF
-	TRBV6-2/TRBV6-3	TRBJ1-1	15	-	TGTGCCAGCAGTTACGACAGCCAGGTGAACACTGAAGCTTTCTTT	CASSYDSQVNTEAFF
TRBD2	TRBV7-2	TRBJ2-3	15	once	TGTGCCAGCAGTTCCCCTGGCGGGGGGACAGATACGCAGTATTTT	CASSSPGGGTDTQYF
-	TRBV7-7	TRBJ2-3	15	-	TGTGCTAGCAGCCCCGGAGTGCCCAGCGCAGATACGCAGTATTTT	CASSPGVPSADTQYF
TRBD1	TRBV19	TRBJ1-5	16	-	TGTGCCAGTAGTACCCGGACAGGGGCCGGCAATCAGCCCCAGCATTTT	CASSTRTGAGNQPQHF
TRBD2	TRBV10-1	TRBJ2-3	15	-	TGCGCCAGCAGTGCTAGCGGGCGGCCCGCAGATACGCAGTATTTT	CASSASGRPADTQYF
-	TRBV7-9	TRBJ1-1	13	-	TGTGCCAGCAGCTTAGGGAGGTCAGGCGAAGCTTTCTTT	CASSLGRSGEAFF
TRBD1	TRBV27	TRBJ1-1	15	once	TGTGCCAGCAGCAGCAGAGGGACAGGGAACACTGAAGCTTTCTTT	CASSSRGTGNTEAFF
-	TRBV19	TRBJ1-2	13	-	TGTGCCAGTAGTCCCCAGGGGAACTATGGCTACACCTTC	CASSPQGNYGYTF
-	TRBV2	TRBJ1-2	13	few	TGTGCCAGCAGTGAAGTCACATACTATGGCTACACCTTC	CASSEVTYYGYTF
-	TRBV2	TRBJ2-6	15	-	TGTGCCAGCAGTGTCCTCGGGGCTGGGGCCAACGTCCTGACTTTC	CASSVLGAGANVLTF
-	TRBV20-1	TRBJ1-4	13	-	TGCAGTGCTAGTAGGCGGGCTAATGAAAAACTGTTTTTT	CSASRRANEKLFF
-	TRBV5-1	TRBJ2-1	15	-	TGCGCCAGCACTTTCAACGGGGGCCGTAGCGATGAGCAGTTCTTC	CASTFNGGRSDEQFF
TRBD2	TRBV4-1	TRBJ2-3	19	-	TGCGCCAGCAGCCAGCCGGGACTAGCGGGGGGCCTTTTCACAGATACGCAGTATTTT	CASSQPGLAGGLFTDTQYF
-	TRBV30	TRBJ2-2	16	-	TGTGCCTGGAGTCATCGACAGGCTTTAGGGACCGGGGAGCTGTTTTTT	CAWSHRQALGTGELFF
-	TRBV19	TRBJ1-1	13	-	TGTGCCAGTAGTATGGGTGGGGGGATTGAAGCTTTCTTT	CASSMGGGIEAFF
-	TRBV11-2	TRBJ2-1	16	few	TGTGCCAGCAGCCCGATGGCAGGCAACTCCTACAATGAGCAGTTCTTC	CASSPMAGNSYNEQFF
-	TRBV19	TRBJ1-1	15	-	TGTGCCAGTAGTATAGTAGGCAGGGGTGGCACTGAAGCTTTCTTT	CASSIVGRGGTEAFF
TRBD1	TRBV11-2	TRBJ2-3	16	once	TGTGCCAGCAGCTTAGTACAGGGGGGAGGCACAGATACGCAGTATTTT	CASSLVQGGGTDTQYF
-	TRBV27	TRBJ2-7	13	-	TGTGCCAGCAGTCTTCAAACGGGTCTCGAGCAGTACTTC	CASSLQTGLEQYF
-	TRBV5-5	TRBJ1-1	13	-	TGTGCCAGCAGCTGGCTTACAGCGGCTGAAGCTTTCTTT	CASSWLTAAEAFF
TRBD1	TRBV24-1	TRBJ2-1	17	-	TGTGCCACCAACCAAACCGCCGGGACAGGGGCCAACAATGAGCAGTTCTTC	CATNQTAGTGANNEQFF
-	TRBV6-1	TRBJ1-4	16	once	TGTGCCAGCAGTGAAGCGGGGAATCGATATAATGAAAAACTGTTTTTT	CASSEAGNRYNEKLFF
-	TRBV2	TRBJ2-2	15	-	TGTGCCAGCAGTGATCGGTGGGCGAACACCGGGGAGCTGTTTTTT	CASSDRWANTGELFF
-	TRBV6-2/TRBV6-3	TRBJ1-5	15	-	TGTGCCAGCAGTTATAACAGGGAAGCCAATCAGCCCCAGCATTTT	CASSYNREANQPQHF
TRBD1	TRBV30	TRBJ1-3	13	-	TGTGCCTGGGGACAGGGGGTTGGAAACACCATATATTTT	CAWGQGVGNTIYF
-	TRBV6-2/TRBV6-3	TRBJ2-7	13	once	TGTGCCAGCAGTCCGACTGAGGCCTACGAGCAGTACTTC	CASSPTEAYEQYF
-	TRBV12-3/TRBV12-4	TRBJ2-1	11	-	TGTGCCAGCAGTTTTGGCCAGGAGCAGTTCTTC	CASSFGQEQFF
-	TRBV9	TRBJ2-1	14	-	TGTGCCAGCAGCTCGGACTGGCCCTACAATGAGCAGTTCTTC	CASSSDWPYNEQFF
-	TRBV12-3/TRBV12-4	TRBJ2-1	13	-	TGTGCCAGCAGTCCCGGGAATTACAATGAGCAGTTCTTC	CASSPGNYNEQFF
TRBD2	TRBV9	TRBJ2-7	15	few	TGTGCCAGCAGCGTAGCTGCTAGCGGGCCTTACGAGCAGTACTTC	CASSVAASGPYEQYF
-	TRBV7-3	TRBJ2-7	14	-	TGTGCCAGCAGCTTGGGTACAGGGAAGAGCGAGCAGTACTTC	CASSLGTGKSEQYF
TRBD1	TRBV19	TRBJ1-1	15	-	TGTGCCAGTACTCCAGCACAGGGGTTGCGCACTGAAGCTTTCTTT	CASTPAQGLRTEAFF
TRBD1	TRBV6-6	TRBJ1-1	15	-	TGTGCCAGCAGTTGGCGGGACAGGGCTAACACTGAAGCTTTCTTT	CASSWRDRANTEAFF
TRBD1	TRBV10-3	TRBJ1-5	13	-	TGTGCCATCTCGAGACAGGGAGGTCAGCCCCAGCATTTT	CAISRQGGQPQHF
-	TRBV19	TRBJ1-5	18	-	TGTGCCAGTACGGGGAAAGGATCACAGATCGTGGCCAATCAGCCCCAGCATTTT	CASTGKGSQIVANQPQHF
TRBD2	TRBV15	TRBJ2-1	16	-	TGTGCCACCAGCAGAGATGGGGGCGGGGGGGTGAATGAGCAGTTCTTC	CATSRDGGGGVNEQFF
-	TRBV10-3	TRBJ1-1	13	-	TGTGCCATCAGTCCTTCGGGGGGGACTGAAGCTTTCTTT	CAISPSGGTEAFF
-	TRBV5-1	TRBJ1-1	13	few	TGCGCCAGCAGGGATACATCGAACACTGAAGCTTTCTTT	CASRDTSNTEAFF
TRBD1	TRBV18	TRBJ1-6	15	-	TGTGCCAGCTCACCCGGGACAGGGCAAAATTCACCCCTCCACTTT	CASSPGTGQNSPLHF
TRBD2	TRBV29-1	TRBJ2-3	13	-	TGCAGCGCTCGGACTAGCGGGGGAAATACGCAGTATTTT	CSARTSGGNTQYF